This passage covers 24 T cell receptor beta chains from one sample sequenced in a study of cytomegalovirus exposure and HLA in healthy donors (dated by TCRdb to about 2017). To prepare the library, the immunoSEQ multiplex PCR assay was applied. For the multiplex PCR, a mixture combining 60 forward primers for TCR Vbeta segments and 13 reverse primers for TCR Jbeta segments was used. In TCRdb, the immuneACCESS table is reduced to in-frame sequences with V and J assigned. These tables do not hold every clone; where another copy was compared, an unresolved V gene accounts for under half, and the others remain unexplained. Across this sample there are 85,000 to 110,000 clones, with 76% seen only once. Jointly, the top ten make up approximately 10% of the sample. The sequencing input was PBMCs. These receptor sequences come from a woman younger than 30 in good health and CMV-seropositive.

This clone was detected only a few times. The J gene is TRBJ1-4, the V gene TRBV5-1; 11 bases map to TRBD1. Per germline, CDR1 SGHRS and CDR2 YFSETQ. V dropped 3 bases and J dropped 0; count of bases not matched to a gene: 13. This CDR3 is built from 20 residues. CDR3 in amino acids: CASSWGTGGSLTPTNEKLFF. CDR3 in DNA: TGCGCCAGCAGCTGGGGGACAGGGGGATCATTAACACCAACTAATGAAAAACTGTTTTTT.

The chain links TRBV27 to TRBJ2-1; 8 bases agree with TRBD1. J gave up 5 bases and V 5 bases, and 11 bases lay outside the gene matches. CDR1 is MNHEY, CDR2 SMNVEV, per germline (reference sequence). The CDR3 contains 16 residues. The CDR3 protein is CASSITSDRGHNEQFF. For the CDR3, the DNA is TGTGCCAGCAGTATAACGAGCGACAGGGGACACAATGAGCAGTTCTTC.

The chain is built from TRBV7-2 and TRBJ2-5, with a possible D match to TRBD2 (6 bases). This CDR3 has 17 amino acids. Germline loops: CDR1 SGHTA, CDR2 FQGNSA. V lost 5 bases and J lost 5, with 24 bases in between. The CDR3 DNA reads as TGTGCCAGCAGCCGGGATCTAGTGGAGGGCTCGGGGGAGACCCAGTACTTC. Translated: CASSRDLVEGSGETQYF.

The chain recombines TRBV27 with TRBJ2-5, with D perhaps TRBD1 (6 bases). V gave up 0 bases and J gave up 7 bases, with 18 bases separating them. The V gene's germline CDR1 is MNHEY and CDR2 SMNVEV (reference sequence). The CDR3 loop spans 16 amino acids. CDR3 sequence (DNA): TGTGCCAGCAGTTTATCCCGGGGACAACCCGGGTGGACCCAGTACTTC. Its translation: CASSLSRGQPGWTQYF.

The V gene is TRBV15, the J gene TRBJ2-2; TRBD1 is a possible D gene (6 bases). Trimming took 1 base from V and 4 from J, leaving 10 bases between them. Per germline, CDR1 LNHNV and CDR2 YYDKDF (reference sequence). This CDR3 region has 15 residues. CDR3 nucleotide sequence: TGTGCCACCAGCAGAGCGCAGGGGATCACCGGGGAGCTGTTTTTT. As protein: CATSRAQGITGELFF. The whole variable domain, remainder taken from reference TRBV15 and TRBJ2-2, is DAMVIQNPRYQVTQFGKPVTLSCSQTLNHNVMYWYQQKSSQAPKLLFHYYDKDFNNEADTPDNFQSRRPNTSFCFLDIRSPGLGDTAMYLCATSRAQGITGELFFGEGSRLTVL.

The chain recombines TRBV4-1 with TRBJ2-3; 12 bases agree with TRBD2. CDR1 and CDR2 (germline): MGHRA, YSYEKL. The ends lost 1 base at V and 6 bases at J; junction bases unmatched: 14. The CDR3 extends over 19 amino acids. The CDR3 DNA reads as TGCGCCAGCAGCCAAGTTCTAGCGGGAGGGCTCGGGGGAAGGGATACGCAGTATTTT. Amino acids: CASSQVLAGGLGGRDTQYF.

The chain recombines TRBV7-6 with TRBJ2-1, with D perhaps TRBD2 (6 bases). Germline V gene sequence: CDR1 SGHVS, CDR2 FNYEAQ. This CDR3 has 14 amino acids. Trimming shortened V by 8 bases and J by 0 bases, and 11 bases separated the two germline ends. The CDR3 reads CASRGVSSYNEQFF. The CDR3 nucleotides are TGTGCCAGCCGCGGGGTCAGCTCCTACAATGAGCAGTTCTTC. Looking up the rest from reference TRBV7-6 and TRBJ2-1 gives the full variable domain: GAGVSQSPRYKVTKRGQDVALRCDPISGHVSLYWYRQALGQGPEFLTYFNYEAQQDKSGLPNDRFSAERPEGSISTLTIQRTEQRDSAMYRCASRGVSSYNEQFFGPGTRLTVL.

The gene calls are TRBV19 and TRBJ2-5; D is unclear. The CDR3 runs to 14 residues. Between the trimmed V and J ends, which lost 1 base and 1 base, there was a span of 7 bases. In germline, CDR1 is LNHDA, CDR2 SQIVND (reference sequence). CDR3 loop: CASSIGPSQETQYF. The CDR3 bases are TGTGCCAGTAGTATAGGTCCCAGCCAAGAGACCCAGTACTTC.

The chain carries TRBV19 and TRBJ2-7; 7 nucleotides match TRBD1. The germline V gene has CDR1 LNHDA and CDR2 SQIVND (reference sequence). Losses at the gene ends were 3 bases for V and 2 bases for J; bases not matched to a gene: 4. This CDR3 is built from 14 residues. The CDR3 sequence is CASSIGQDTYEQYF. The CDR3, as DNA: TGTGCCAGTAGTATCGGACAGGATACCTACGAGCAGTACTTC. Together with reference TRBV19 and TRBJ2-7, the CDR3 gives the full variable domain: DGGITQSPKYLFRKEGQNVTLSCEQNLNHDAMYWYRQDPGQGLRLIYYSQIVNDFQKGDIAEGYSVSREKKESFPLTVTSAQKNPTAFYLCASSIGQDTYEQYFGPGTRLTVT.

The chain carries TRBV16 and TRBJ2-7, with D perhaps matching TRBD2 (6 bases). The CDR3 length is 15 residues. V was pared by 0 bases and J by 2 bases, with 11 bases between. Germline assignment: CDR1 KGHSY and CDR2 FQNENV. The CDR3 DNA reads as TGTGCCAGCAGCCAATCCACGGGGGTTACCTACGAGCAGTACTTC. It specifies CASSQSTGVTYEQYF.

The chain joins TRBV19 to TRBJ1-2; 9 bases are a match to TRBD1. The CDR3 has 12 residues. Trimming at V came to 6 bases and at J to 8 bases, leaving 4 bases not matched to a gene. Germline V gene lookup returns CDR1 LNHDA and CDR2 SQIVND (reference sequence). CDR3 nucleotides: TGTGCCAGTAGACAGGGGGCGAGGGGCTACACCTTC. Translation gives CASRQGARGYTF.

The genes are TRBV27 and TRBJ2-3; 10 bases fit TRBD1. Germline loops: CDR1 MNHEY, CDR2 SMNVEV (reference sequence). The CDR3 runs 19 residues. The trim removed 0 bases at V and 2 bases at J, leaving 11 bases unmatched. Written as DNA, the CDR3 is TGTGCCAGCAGTTTATCCCTCCGGGACAGGGGTTATCTCACAGATACGCAGTATTTT. Amino acids: CASSLSLRDRGYLTDTQYF.

The chain is built from TRBV2 and TRBJ1-5; D gene uncertain. The ends were cut back, 10 bases at V and 2 bases at J, with 12 bases in the middle. CDR3 size: 13 residues. Germline lookup yields CDR1 SNHLY and CDR2 FYNNEI. CDR3 region: CATSPGGNQPQHF. Written as DNA, the CDR3 is TGTGCCACCTCCCCGGGTGGCAATCAGCCCCAGCATTTT.

The chain recombines TRBV10-3 with TRBJ2-5; D unclear. The CDR3 has 12 amino acids. Germline-derived CDR1 and CDR2 are ENHRY and SYGVKD. Trimming removed 10 bases at V and 5 bases at J, with 14 bases between. The CDR3 reads CATNSPPETQYF. CDR3 coding DNA: TGTGCCACCAATTCCCCCCCCGAGACCCAGTACTTC.

The chain recombines TRBV6-5 with TRBJ1-3; possibly TRBD1 for D (6 bases). The length of the CDR3 is 13 residues. Trimming removed 6 bases from V and 3 bases from J, with 9 bases in between. In germline, CDR1 is MNHEY, CDR2 SVGAGI. DNA for the CDR3: TGTGCCAGCAGGGACAGATTTGGAAACACCATATATTTT. Translating it yields CASRDRFGNTIYF.

This chain uses TRBV2 with TRBJ2-7; D may be TRBD1 (6 bases). The CDR3 covers 14 residues. Germline V gene lookup returns CDR1 SNHLY and CDR2 FYNNEI. Trimming removed 4 bases at V and 7 bases at J, with 17 bases between. The CDR3 sequence is CASSVSGQYDEQYF. CDR3 sequence (DNA): TGTGCCAGCAGTGTGAGTGGACAGTACGATGAGCAGTACTTC.

The DNA for the CDR3 is TGTGCCAGCAGCTTAAGCTCCGCGGCGGGGAGCGCGTCGGGCACCGGGGAGCTGTTTTTT. It yields the protein CASSLSSAAGSASGTGELFF. V usage is TRBV7-8 and J usage is TRBJ2-2, with TRBD2 as a possible D gene (6 bases). Germline V gene sequence: CDR1 SGHVS, CDR2 FQNEAQ. V lost 2 bases to trimming and J lost 4 bases, with 26 bases between them. This CDR3 is 20 amino acids long. Filled out from reference TRBV7-8 and TRBJ2-2, the complete variable domain reads GAGVSQSPRYKVAKRGQDVALRCDPISGHVSLFWYQQALGQGPEFLTYFQNEAQLDKSGLPSDRFFAERPEGSVSTLKIQRTQQEDSAVYLCASSLSSAAGSASGTGELFFGEGSRLTVL.

This clone came up a few times. This rearrangement joins TRBV10-2 to TRBJ2-3; 7 bases align to TRBD2. After removal of 6 bases from V and 4 bases from J, the junction contained 13 bases not matched to a gene. CDR1 WSHSY and CDR2 SAAADI come from the germline V gene. The CDR3 length is 16 residues. The CDR3 spells CASSPLWGGDADTQYF. The CDR3 DNA sequence: TGCGCCAGCAGCCCACTTTGGGGGGGGGACGCAGATACGCAGTATTTT.

V and J are TRBV6-6 and TRBJ2-7; 10 bases match TRBD1. This CDR3 spans 13 amino acids. In germline, CDR1 is MNHNY, CDR2 SVGAGI (reference sequence). The V gene end was trimmed by 7 bases and the J gene end by 4 bases; junction bases not matched to a gene: 4. The DNA for the CDR3 is TGTGCCAGCAAGGACAGGGGGTTTTACGAGCAGTACTTC. It is translated as CASKDRGFYEQYF.

The CDR3 region is CASSLAQPGLETQYF. Written as DNA, the CDR3 is TGTGCCAGCAGCTTAGCCCAGCCGGGGTTGGAGACCCAGTACTTC. This chain connects TRBV7-6 to TRBJ2-5; possible D gene TRBD2, 5 bases. This CDR3 contains 15 residues. Trimming pared 0 bases from V and 5 bases from J, leaving 13 bases between. Germline loops: CDR1 SGHVS, CDR2 FNYEAQ.

This clone was observed a handful of times. The chain joins TRBV30 to TRBJ2-1; 8 bases are a match to TRBD2. The CDR3 loop spans 16 amino acids. From germline, CDR1 is GTSNPN and CDR2 SVGIG (reference sequence). V was pared by 0 bases and J by 4 bases, with 8 bases of the junction left unmatched. CDR3 loop: CAWSVRSGGPYNEQFF. The CDR3 coding sequence is TGTGCCTGGAGTGTACGGTCGGGAGGGCCTTACAATGAGCAGTTCTTC.

The count of this clone is one. The gene calls are TRBV15 and TRBJ2-1; 10 nucleotides agree with TRBD2. The CDR3 spans 15 residues. J gave up 9 bases and V 0 bases, and 5 bases lay outside the gene matches. Germline CDR1 LNHNV, CDR2 YYDKDF (reference sequence). In nucleotides, the CDR3 is TGTGCCACCAGCAGAGATAACCTAGCGGGAGTTGAGCAGTTCTTC. This gives the protein CATSRDNLAGVEQFF.

As regards this clone: Sequence at one end of the junction differs from germline and may be a read error. V usage is TRBV4-1 and J usage is TRBJ1-2, with D perhaps matching TRBD1 (6 bases). From germline, CDR1 is MGHRA and CDR2 YSYEKL. The CDR3 consists of 14 residues. CDR3 DNA sequence: TGCGCCAGCAGCGGGACCGATAACAGGGCTGGCTGCACCTTC. Translation: CASSGTDNRAGCTF.

This clone occurred a few times. The rearrangement links TRBV9 to TRBJ2-4; D might be TRBD2 (5 bases). Germline lookup yields CDR1 SGDLS and CDR2 YYNGEE. V lost 0 bases and J 0 bases, leaving 10 bases between the germline ends. The CDR3 has 16 residues. The DNA for the CDR3 is TGTGCCAGCAGCGTAGACGGCGGGCTAGCCAAAAACATTCAGTACTTC. Translating gives CASSVDGGLAKNIQYF.